This T cell receptor beta chain was retrieved from a study of beta chain features in type 1 diabetes. Findings and caveats of the study: The study found moderately but significantly shorter TCRB CDR3s in all four CD4+ subsets of Type 1 diabetes patients. Small HLA sub-analyses could not settle whether HLA shapes TCRB rearrangement. In the patient group, naive, central memory and Treg TCRB repertoires seemed more alike than in the healthy donor group.

Reverse transcription of all isolated RNA meant that expressed TCRB transcripts were sequenced. This table comes from immunoSEQ multiplex PCR, and its TCRdb copy is limited to in-frame clones, with some not included. The table includes hundreds of thousands of clones, about 14% detected once. In this sample, this clone turned up a few times. Its specificity is not known. The length of the CDR3 is 15 residues. V shed 5 bases, J shed 8 bases, and the junction held 10 bases outside the gene matches. Per germline, CDR1 MDHEN and CDR2 SYDVKM. This chain joins TRBV28 and TRBJ1-4; 8 nucleotides match TRBD1. The TCR comes from a man aged 18 to 35 in good health. Sequencing was carried out using naive CD4+ T cells from blood. The CDR3 reads CASSPQGAVGEKLFF. The CDR3 coding sequence is TGTGCCAGCAGTCCCCAGGGGGCAGTTGGAGAAAAACTGTTTTTT.